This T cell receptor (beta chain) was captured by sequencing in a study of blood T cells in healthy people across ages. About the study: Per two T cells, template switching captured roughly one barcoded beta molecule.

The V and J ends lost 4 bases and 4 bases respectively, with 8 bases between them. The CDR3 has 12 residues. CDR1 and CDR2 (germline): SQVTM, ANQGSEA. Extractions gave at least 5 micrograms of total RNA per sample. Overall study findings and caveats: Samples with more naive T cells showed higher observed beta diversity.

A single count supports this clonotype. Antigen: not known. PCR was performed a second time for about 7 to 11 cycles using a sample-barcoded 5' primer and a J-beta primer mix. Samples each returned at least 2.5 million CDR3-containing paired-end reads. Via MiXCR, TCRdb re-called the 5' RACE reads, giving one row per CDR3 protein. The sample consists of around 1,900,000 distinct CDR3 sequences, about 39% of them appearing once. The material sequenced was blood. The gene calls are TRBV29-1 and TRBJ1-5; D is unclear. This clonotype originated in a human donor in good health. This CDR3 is CSVAQANQPQHF. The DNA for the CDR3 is TGCAGCGTTGCCCAGGCAAATCAGCCCCAGCATTTT. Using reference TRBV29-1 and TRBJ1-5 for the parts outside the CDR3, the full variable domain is SAVISQKPSRDICQRGTSLTIQCQVDSQVTMMFWYRQQPGQSLTLIATANQGSEATYESGFVIDKFPISRPNLTFSTLTVSNMSPEDSSIYLCSVAQANQPQHFGDGTRLSIL.